These 22 T cell receptor beta chains were sequenced from one sample in a study of blood T cell repertoires in COVID-19. Clones were read by immunoSEQ multiplex PCR, and TCRdb kept only the in-frame ones, dropping some. The sample comprises 150,000 to 200,000 clones, approximately 90% of which are singletons, and 6.6% rests with the top ten. Sequencing used PBMCs or T cells enriched from blood (not recorded which). These receptors were collected from a woman between 50 and 59 years old who had recovered from COVID-19.

DNA for the CDR3: TGTGCCAGCTCAGACAGACAGGGCGGTGGCTACACCTTC. Translation: CASSDRQGGGYTF. This chain joins TRBV18 and TRBJ1-2; the match to TRBD1 covers 7 bases. Germline V CDR1 and CDR2: KGHSH, LQKENI. There are 13 residues in the CDR3. The J segment lost 7 bases and the V segment lost 5 bases, leaving 7 bases of the junction unmatched.

V gene TRBV19 combines with J gene TRBJ2-1; TRBD2 agrees at 14 bases. Germline trimming cut 5 bases from V and 5 bases from J; bases unmatched to any gene: 8. Germline V gene data show CDR1 as LNHDA and CDR2 as SQIVND (reference sequence). CDR3 size: 17 residues. DNA of the CDR3: TGTGCCAGTAGTGCCCGGACTAGCGGGGGGCTCCACAATGAGCAGTTCTTC. Translation gives CASSARTSGGLHNEQFF.

The rearrangement links TRBV7-9 to TRBJ1-1, with D maybe TRBD1 (5 bases). V dropped 5 bases and J dropped 7 bases, with 14 bases sitting between them. Per the germline V gene, CDR1 is SEHNR and CDR2 is FQNEAQ (reference sequence). This CDR3 has 13 amino acids. Written as DNA, the CDR3 is TGTGCCAGCAGCCGCAGGTCGGGGGGTGAAGCTTTCTTT. It translates to CASSRRSGGEAFF.

The genes are TRBV6-2 or TRBV6-3 and TRBJ2-1; no clear D gene. CDR3 length: 11 amino acids. Germline V lookup: CDR1 MNHEY, CDR2 SVGEGT. V shed 3 bases and J shed 9 bases, with 6 bases lying between them. CDR3: CASSYQIEQFF. CDR3 DNA sequence: TGTGCCAGCAGTTATCAGATTGAGCAGTTCTTC.

The chain has TRBV6-4 and TRBJ1-2; 12 nucleotides match TRBD1. Germline V gene sequence: CDR1 MRHNA, CDR2 SNTAGT. This CDR3 is 16 amino acids long. After removal of 4 bases from V and 1 base from J, the junction contained 4 bases not matched to a gene. The CDR3 region is CASSAGTGGGNYGYTF. CDR3 DNA sequence: TGTGCCAGCAGTGCCGGGACAGGGGGCGGTAACTATGGCTACACCTTC.

The V and J genes are TRBV6-1 and TRBJ2-7; a weak D match, TRBD1 (7 bases). Trimming removed 0 bases from V and 4 bases from J, with 13 bases in between. CDR1 and CDR2 from the germline V gene are MNHNS and SASEGT. The CDR3 consists of 15 residues. As DNA, the CDR3 is TGTGCCAGCAGTGAAGCGCTGGCAGGGGGGTACGAGCAGTACTTC. Translating gives CASSEALAGGYEQYF.

The gene calls are TRBV19 and TRBJ2-1; 12 bases match TRBD2. The CDR3 has 14 amino acids. V was pared by 11 bases and J by 4 bases, with 6 bases of the junction left unmatched. The germline CDR1 and CDR2 sequences are LNHDA and SQIVND (reference sequence). For the CDR3, the DNA is TGTGCCGCCAAGACTAGCGGGGGTTACAATGAGCAGTTCTTC. Translating gives CAAKTSGGYNEQFF.

This rearrangement joins TRBV18 to TRBJ1-1; D remains ambiguous. Germline CDR1 reads KGHSH; CDR2 reads LQKENI. V lost 2 bases, J lost 1 base, and 8 bases lay in between. The CDR3 is 14 amino acids. The CDR3 region has the DNA TGTGCCAGCTCACCAGTAGAGGGGAACACTGAAGCTTTCTTT. It is translated as CASSPVEGNTEAFF.

The V call is TRBV6-5, the J call TRBJ2-2; no reliable D call. The CDR3 sequence is 15 residues long. Germline V gives CDR1 MNHEY, CDR2 SVGAGI. V gave up 5 bases and J gave up 7 bases, with 17 bases separating them. As DNA, the CDR3 is TGTGCCAGCAGTCCCTCAGGCGTTCCCCACGGGGAGCTGTTTTTT. As protein: CASSPSGVPHGELFF.

V gene TRBV14 combines with J gene TRBJ1-6; 10 nucleotides match TRBD1. This CDR3 region has 16 residues. Trimming removed 5 bases from V and 7 bases from J; junction bases left unmatched: 8. Germline CDR1 and CDR2: SGHDN and FVKESK. The CDR3 nucleotides read TGTGCCAGCAGCGTCACCGGGACAGGGGTAAATTCACCCCTCCACTTT. Protein product: CASSVTGTGVNSPLHF.

This chain uses TRBV9 with TRBJ2-3; 9 bases line up with TRBD2. Looked up from germline, CDR1 is SGDLS and CDR2 is YYNGEE. This CDR3 has 20 residues. V trimming: 0 bases; J trimming: 0 bases; junction bases outside the gene matches: 14. CDR3 DNA: TGTGCCAGCAGCGTAGAACCAGCGGGGGGTCCATGGACTAGCACAGATACGCAGTATTTT. This translates into CASSVEPAGGPWTSTDTQYF.

The chain employs TRBV6-5 and TRBJ1-5; 7 bases line up with TRBD1. The CDR3 covers 15 residues. The junction had 9 bases not matched to a gene; V was cut back by 6 bases and J by 4 bases. Germline V gene lookup returns CDR1 MNHEY and CDR2 SVGAGI. The CDR3 DNA is TGTGCCAGCAGATCAAAAGGGGGCTGGAATCAGCCCCAGCATTTT. Amino acids: CASRSKGGWNQPQHF.

This chain uses TRBV21-1 with TRBJ2-1; the tabulated D call, TRBD2, remains unverified against the DNA. TRBV21-1 is described as a pseudogene. The length of the CDR3 is 16 residues. In DNA form, the CDR3 reads TGTGCCAGCAGCTTACGCGGGGGACACTCCTACAATGAGCAGTTCTTC. Translation: CASSLRGGHSYNEQFF.

The rearrangement joins TRBV19 to TRBJ1-2; 10 positions agree with TRBD1. Trimming cost V 3 bases and J 4 bases; bases outside gene matches: 5. Germline V lookup: CDR1 LNHDA, CDR2 SQIVND (reference sequence). This CDR3 spans 15 amino acids. The CDR3 nucleotides are TGTGCCAGTAGTATCCCCAGACAGGGGGCCTATGGCTACACCTTC. Protein product: CASSIPRQGAYGYTF.

The rearrangement links TRBV7-3 to TRBJ1-1; no clear D gene. The CDR3 totals 12 residues. The germline gives CDR1 SGHTA, CDR2 FQGTGA. Deletions cut 4 bases from V and 7 bases from J, with 10 bases between. CDR3 sequence: CASSSLGGEAFF. The CDR3 DNA reads as TGTGCCAGCAGCTCGCTAGGCGGTGAAGCTTTCTTT.

This chain joins TRBV7-2 and TRBJ2-5, with unresolved D. The CDR3 totals 14 residues. V gave up 1 base and J gave up 5 bases, with 11 bases separating them. Germline lookup yields CDR1 SGHTA and CDR2 FQGNSA. CDR3 loop: CASSLGPLVETQYF. The CDR3 coding sequence is TGTGCCAGCAGCTTAGGTCCCCTCGTGGAGACCCAGTACTTC.

The V gene is TRBV5-1, the J gene TRBJ2-2; 11 nucleotides agree with TRBD1. The CDR3 is 17 residues long. V shed 4 bases and J 4 bases; nucleotides not matched to a gene: 9. Germline V CDR1 and CDR2: SGHRS, YFSETQ. The chain's CDR3 is CASSTRTGGDSTGELFF. Written as DNA, the CDR3 is TGCGCCAGCAGCACCAGGACAGGGGGCGATAGCACCGGGGAGCTGTTTTTT.

The gene calls are TRBV7-8 and TRBJ2-7, with TRBD1 as a possible D gene (8 bases). The CDR3 sequence is 18 residues long. The ends were cut back, 4 bases at V and 3 bases at J, with 25 bases in the middle. CDR1 and CDR2 (germline): SGHVS, FQNEAQ. The CDR3 sequence is CASSSTGGVGRLNYEQYF. Here the CDR3 DNA reads TGTGCCAGCAGCTCTACAGGGGGGGTGGGACGCTTGAACTACGAGCAGTACTTC. The complete variable domain, with remaining parts taken from reference TRBV7-8 and TRBJ2-7, reads GAGVSQSPRYKVAKRGQDVALRCDPISGHVSLFWYQQALGQGPEFLTYFQNEAQLDKSGLPSDRFFAERPEGSVSTLKIQRTQQEDSAVYLCASSSTGGVGRLNYEQYFGPGTRLTVT.

The chain employs TRBV5-1 and TRBJ2-7, with D perhaps matching TRBD1 (6 bases). This CDR3 has 13 residues. The germline V gene has CDR1 SGHRS and CDR2 YFSETQ. The V end was cut by 4 bases, the J end by 2 bases, with 10 bases between. CDR3 loop: CASSVTGPYEQYF. As DNA, the CDR3 is TGCGCCAGCAGCGTGACAGGACCCTACGAGCAGTACTTC.

This chain links TRBV3-1 (or the pseudogene TRBV3-2) with TRBJ2-7; D call uncertain. CDR1 and CDR2 from the germline V gene are LGHDT and YNNKEL (reference sequence). V was pared by 2 bases and J by 1 base, with 9 bases between. The CDR3 length is 14 residues. CDR3: CASSQIGLSYEQYF. The DNA of the CDR3 is TGTGCCAGCAGCCAAATCGGGTTGTCCTACGAGCAGTACTTC.

The chain couples TRBV7-9 to TRBJ2-2, with 9 nucleotides matching TRBD1. The length of the CDR3 is 15 residues. With 6 bases clipped from V and 5 bases from J, the junction kept 7 bases outside the gene matches. Germline V lookup: CDR1 SEHNR, CDR2 FQNEAQ (reference sequence). The CDR3 DNA follows: TGTGCCAGCAGATCCGGACAGGGGATGACCGGGGAGCTGTTTTTT. Translated, it gives CASRSGQGMTGELFF.

The table lists this clone with a count of one. The chain links TRBV7-6 to TRBJ2-7, with D uncertain. The V and J ends lost 1 base and 6 bases respectively, with 10 bases between them. The CDR3 loop spans 13 amino acids. Germline CDR1 SGHVS, CDR2 FNYEAQ. The CDR3 DNA sequence: TGTGCCAGCAGCTTAGTCGCAACCGGCGAGCAGTACTTC. Its translation is CASSLVATGEQYF.